Reported below is one TCR beta chain. The antigen is unknown. This entry belongs to a study of T cells in Graves' hyperthyroidism and ophthalmopathy. Study conclusions and caveats: Before onset, by a median of approximately 6.2 months, the model predicted ophthalmopathy. Stable hyperthyroidism and ophthalmopathy were separated using 13 V-J signatures.

There are 17 residues in the CDR3. V lost 5 bases to trimming and J lost 0 bases, with 14 bases between them. Germline V gene lookup returns CDR1 SEHNR and CDR2 FQNEAQ (reference sequence). Patients were excluded for uncontrolled infection, other autoimmune disease, pregnancy or lactation. For the diagnoses, clinical symptoms, serum thyroxine and TRAb, thyroid ultrasound and orbital computed tomography were used. What was amplified from RNA transcripts were TCR beta CDR3 regions. The TCR CDR3 first-round RT-PCR relied on the HTBI primer set. TCRdb re-derived calls from the multiplex PCR reads in MiXCR, one entry per CDR3 protein. Of under 700,000 distinct CDR3 sequences in the sample, just over 45% were seen once.

The rearrangement uses TRBV7-9 and TRBJ2-6; unclear D gene. The sample consisted of peripheral blood or thyroid tissue (not recorded which). This receptor was identified in a woman aged 18-29 years with Graves' hyperthyroidism. CDR3 region: CASSQDLSHSGANVLTF. For the CDR3, the DNA is TGTGCCAGCAGCCAAGATTTGAGCCACTCTGGGGCCAACGTCCTGACTTTC.